A single count supports the clone carrying this T cell receptor beta chain. Looked up from germline, CDR1 is MNHNS and CDR2 is SASEGT. Between the trimmed V and J ends, which lost 3 bases and 2 bases, there was a span of 13 bases. There are 16 residues in the CDR3. The data belong to a study of immune cell composition in non-small cell lung cancer. Method: immunoSEQ multiplex PCR; TCRdb's copy keeps in-frame clones and lacks some. The sample contains around 13,000 clones, roughly 80% of which appear only once. J is TRBJ2-2 and V is TRBV6-1; TRBD2 might be the D (6 bases). The sequenced sample was lung tumor tissue. This TCR was recovered from a human donor with non-small cell lung cancer. The CDR3 DNA sequence: TGTGCCAGCAGTGAGTTTGTTAGCGGTAACACCGGGGAGCTGTTTTTT. It codes for CASSEFVSGNTGELFF.